Listed here are 17 T cell receptor beta chains from one sample, sequenced in a study of T cells in Graves' hyperthyroidism and ophthalmopathy (dated by TCRdb to the late 2010s). The library was built by means of multiplex PCR. TCRdb records Illumina HiSeq 2000 as the sequencer. The TCR beta CDR3 regions were amplified from RNA transcripts. The TCR CDR3 was subjected to a first round of RT-PCR using the HTBI primer set and the Qiagen OneStep RT-PCR kit. Using fastp at Q25 and MiXCR, TCRdb reprocessed the public reads and kept productive beta chains. Records with the same CDR3 protein are collapsed into one entry carrying the most frequent genes and DNA. This sample holds under 400,000 distinct CDR3 sequences; 25% were observed only once. The ten largest clones take up over 70% of the sample. The sample was blood. These receptor sequences come from a man aged 45 to 65 with Graves' hyperthyroidism.

CDR3 loop: CASSYAGPTEAFF. The CDR3 bases are TGTGCCAGCAGTTACGCAGGACCCACTGAAGCTTTCTTT. The gene calls are TRBV6-5 and TRBJ1-1; unclear D gene. With 2 bases removed from V and 4 bases from J, the gap between germline ends came to 8 bases. The CDR3 covers 13 residues. Per the germline V gene, CDR1 is MNHEY and CDR2 is SVGAGI.

In its sample, this clonotype was seen many times. V gene TRBV28 combines with J gene TRBJ2-7, with D tentatively TRBD2 (6 bases). V lost 6 bases and J lost 5, with 14 bases in between. Germline values: CDR1 MDHEN, CDR2 SYDVKM. CDR3 length: 13 amino acids. CDR3 protein: CASSPPGRNEQYF. In DNA form, the CDR3 reads TGTGCCAGCAGCCCGCCCGGGAGAAACGAGCAGTACTTC.

The chain carries TRBV29-1 and TRBJ2-7; D possibly corresponds to TRBD1 (6 bases). The length of the CDR3 is 13 residues. Trimming stripped 7 bases from V and 2 bases from J, with 15 bases between. Germline V gives CDR1 SQVTM, CDR2 ANQGSEA. Written as DNA, the CDR3 is TGCAGCGCCGCCATAGGGGGTCCCTACGAGCAGTACTTC. Translating it yields CSAAIGGPYEQYF.

The chain employs TRBV5-4 and TRBJ1-4; D may be TRBD1 (5 bases). Germline-derived CDR1 and CDR2 are SGHNT and YYREEE (reference sequence). This CDR3 comprises 13 residues. V lost 2 bases and J 8 bases, leaving 10 bases between the germline ends. The DNA for the CDR3 is TGTGCCAGCAGCTTTCGAGGGGCAGAAAAACTGTTTTTT. Protein sequence: CASSFRGAEKLFF.

V usage is TRBV2 and J usage is TRBJ2-7; D is uncertain. CDR1 and CDR2 from the germline V gene are SNHLY and FYNNEI. The CDR3 is 12 residues long. V lost 2 bases and J lost 5, with 7 bases in between. The CDR3 sequence: CASSERANEQYF. The CDR3 bases are TGTGCCAGCAGTGAAAGGGCGAACGAGCAGTACTTC.

At least ten counts were recorded for this clonotype. The genes are TRBV10-3 and TRBJ2-5, with 9 bases fitting TRBD1. The germline V gene has CDR1 ENHRY and CDR2 SYGVKD. V gave up 2 bases and J gave up 5 bases; unmatched junction bases: 9. The CDR3 length is 16 residues. The CDR3 region is CAISEGPGQGSETQYF. The CDR3 DNA reads as TGTGCCATCAGTGAGGGCCCGGGACAGGGTTCGGAGACCCAGTACTTC.

J is TRBJ1-2 and V is TRBV5-1; D is perhaps TRBD1 (6 bases). Per the germline V gene, CDR1 is SGHRS and CDR2 is YFSETQ. This CDR3 contains 16 residues. V was trimmed by 0 bases and J by 0 bases, leaving 12 bases between them. CDR3 DNA: TGCGCCAGCAGCTTGGCCGGGACACCCTCTAACTATGGCTACACCTTC. This codes for CASSLAGTPSNYGYTF. Filled out from reference TRBV5-1 and TRBJ1-2, the complete variable domain reads KAGVTQTPRYLIKTRGQQVTLSCSPISGHRSVSWYQQTPGQGLQFLFEYFSETQRNKGNFPGRFSGRQFSNSRSEMNVSTLELGDSALYLCASSLAGTPSNYGYTFGSGTRLTVV.

V and J are TRBV9 and TRBJ2-1; 8 positions agree with TRBD2. In germline, CDR1 is SGDLS, CDR2 YYNGEE. The CDR3 runs to 16 residues. The trim removed 0 bases at V and 5 bases at J, leaving 7 bases unmatched. CDR3 sequence: CASSVVQRGWDNEQFF. The CDR3 DNA reads as TGTGCCAGCAGCGTAGTGCAGCGGGGGTGGGACAATGAGCAGTTCTTC.

This clonotype was counted only a few times. The chain combines TRBV12-5 with TRBJ2-3, with D perhaps matching TRBD2 (5 bases). The V and J ends lost 0 bases and 1 base respectively, with 17 bases between them. The CDR3 covers 18 residues. CDR1 LGHNT and CDR2 FRNRAP come from the germline V gene. Here the CDR3 reads CASGLVRNVGAGTDTQYF. CDR3 DNA sequence: TGTGCTAGTGGTTTGGTCCGAAATGTGGGAGCCGGCACAGATACGCAGTATTTT.

At least ten counts were recorded for this clonotype. The chain couples TRBV7-9 to TRBJ2-7, with 8 positions matching TRBD1. Germline CDR1 and CDR2: SEHNR and FQNEAQ (reference sequence). The CDR3 totals 16 residues. V was pared by 5 bases and J by 6 bases, with 15 bases of the junction left unmatched. CDR3 region: CASSLSTRTGLGEQYF. Written as DNA, the CDR3 is TGTGCCAGCAGCCTCTCGACCCGGACAGGGTTGGGCGAGCAGTACTTC.

The chain recombines TRBV19 with TRBJ1-5; D is perhaps TRBD1 (6 bases). Germline V CDR1 and CDR2: LNHDA, SQIVND (reference sequence). This CDR3 is built from 16 residues. V was shortened by 4 bases and J by 0 bases, with 13 bases between the two germline ends. The CDR3 loop reads CASSTSGVYSNQPQHF. In DNA, the CDR3 is TGTGCCAGTAGTACGTCAGGGGTTTATAGCAATCAGCCCCAGCATTTT.

A remark on this clonotype: Germline is not matched at one junction end, which may reflect a read error. The chain uses TRBV2 and TRBJ2-2; D is unresolved. The CDR3 is 13 amino acids. Per the germline V gene, CDR1 is SNHLY and CDR2 is FYNNEI. The DNA of the CDR3 is TGTGCCAGCTGTGAGTTCGTCACCGGGGAGCTGTTTTTT. Translating it yields CASCEFVTGELFF.

The chain couples TRBV10-3 to TRBJ1-5; perhaps TRBD1 as D (5 bases). With 10 bases removed from V and 6 bases from J, the gap between germline ends came to 19 bases. There are 14 residues in the CDR3. The germline CDR1 and CDR2 sequences are ENHRY and SYGVKD. CDR3: CATHPGQAAQPQHF. The CDR3 region has the DNA TGTGCCACCCACCCGGGGCAGGCTGCTCAGCCCCAGCATTTT.

V gene TRBV13 combines with J gene TRBJ2-5; 8 nucleotides align to TRBD1. CDR3 length equals 15 residues. Germline-derived CDR1 and CDR2 are PRHDT and FYEKMQ (reference sequence). V was pared by 0 bases and J by 4 bases, with 4 bases of the junction left unmatched. The CDR3 region has the DNA TGTGCCAGCAGCTTAGGACTAGACAGGGGAGAGACCCAGTACTTC. It specifies CASSLGLDRGETQYF. Full variable domain (missing parts from reference TRBV13 and TRBJ2-5): AAGVIQSPRHLIKEKRETATLKCYPIPRHDTVYWYQQGPGQDPQFLISFYEKMQSDKGSIPDRFSAQQFSDYHSELNMSSLELGDSALYFCASSLGLDRGETQYFGPGTRLLVL.

This clonotype was observed many times. The chain recombines TRBV3-1 with TRBJ2-7; D not resolved. Per the germline V gene, CDR1 is LGHDT and CDR2 is YNNKEL (reference sequence). The CDR3 runs to 14 residues. V was cut by 4 bases and J by 2 bases, with 12 bases left in between. The CDR3 DNA is TGTGCCAGCAGCCCCATGGGCCAAACCTACGAGCAGTACTTC. Protein product: CASSPMGQTYEQYF.

The chain joins TRBV7-6 to TRBJ2-7; no clear D gene. CDR3 size: 14 residues. Between the trimmed V and J ends, which lost 1 base and 4 bases, there was a span of 11 bases. Germline V gene data show CDR1 as SGHVS and CDR2 as FNYEAQ. CDR3 loop: CASSLGAQTYEQYF. The CDR3 region has the DNA TGTGCCAGCAGCTTAGGGGCACAAACGTACGAGCAGTACTTC. The complete variable domain, with remaining parts taken from reference TRBV7-6 and TRBJ2-7, reads GAGVSQSPRYKVTKRGQDVALRCDPISGHVSLYWYRQALGQGPEFLTYFNYEAQQDKSGLPNDRFSAERPEGSISTLTIQRTEQRDSAMYRCASSLGAQTYEQYFGPGTRLTVT.

The gene calls are TRBV19 and TRBJ2-3; D may be TRBD1 (6 bases). This CDR3 has 15 amino acids. V was clipped by 3 bases and J by 5 bases, with 15 bases between them. Per germline, CDR1 LNHDA and CDR2 SQIVND (reference sequence). The CDR3, as DNA: TGTGCCAGTAGTATCATTGCAGGGGCGCAAGATACGCAGTATTTT. Amino acids: CASSIIAGAQDTQYF.